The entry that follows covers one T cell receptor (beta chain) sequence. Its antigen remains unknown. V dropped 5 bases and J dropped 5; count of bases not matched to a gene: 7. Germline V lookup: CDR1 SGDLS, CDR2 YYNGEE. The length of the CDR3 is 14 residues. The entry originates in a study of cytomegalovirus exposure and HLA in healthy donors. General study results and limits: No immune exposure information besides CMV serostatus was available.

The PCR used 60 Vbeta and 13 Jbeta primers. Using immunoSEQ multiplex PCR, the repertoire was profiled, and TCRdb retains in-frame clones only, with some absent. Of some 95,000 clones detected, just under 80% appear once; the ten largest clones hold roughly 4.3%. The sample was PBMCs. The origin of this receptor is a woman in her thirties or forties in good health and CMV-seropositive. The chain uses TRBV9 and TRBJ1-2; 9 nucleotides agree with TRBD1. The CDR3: CASSWGQGEYGYTF. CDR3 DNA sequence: TGTGCCAGCAGTTGGGGACAGGGCGAATATGGCTACACCTTC.